This T cell receptor (beta chain) was obtained from a study of CD8+ T cells in alopecia areata (dated by TCRdb to the late 2010s). Context from the whole study: Female C3H/HeJ recipients, roughly 6-10 weeks old, were grafted with skin from C3H/HeJ donors with spontaneous alopecia (roughly 6-13 months old). High-throughput TCRbeta sequencing was used to examine T cell clonal expansion in alopecia areata in both the C3H/HeJ mouse model and human patients. RNA came from the PAXgene miRNA kit for fixed scalp, the miRNeasy kit for PBMCs, and the RNeasy kit for mouse skin. immunoSEQ multiplex PCR using 35 Vbeta forward primers and 13 Jbeta reverse primers was used to amplify TCRbeta CDR3 regions. Scalp clonality was compared across normal scalp (n=4), patchy alopecia areata scalp (n=8), and alopecia totalis/universalis scalp (n=8). On the human side, TCRbeta sequencing was run on scalp tissue and on sorted CD4+ and CD8+ peripheral blood T cells from healthy controls and from alopecia areata patients with either patchy or totalis/universalis disease.

The library relied on the immunoSEQ multiplex PCR assay. RNA was extracted from all samples and reverse transcribed into cDNA, which served as template for TCR sequencing. SuperScript III was used to make first-strand cDNA, primed with a 2:1 mix of oligo-dT and random hexamers. A synthetic immune receptor repertoire was used to assess amplification bias, and residual bias was removed computationally. Libraries were sequenced on Illumina HiSeq with 60 bp reads covering the CDR3, read from J toward V. On the study's bioinformatics: Raw reads were preprocessed to remove errors, and CDR3 was defined according to IMGT conventions as the region from the conserved cysteine to phenylalanine. To get clonality, Shannon entropy was normalized by log2 of the number of productive unique TCRs and the result was subtracted from 1. Whether scalp clones were CD4 or CD8 was inferred by matching scalp TCRbeta sequences against CD4 and CD8 repertoires sorted from blood. The immuneACCESS repertoire file appears here via TCRdb, limited to in-frame rearrangements. These files lack a portion of the clones; in checked studies, under half of the deficit traces to unresolved V genes, and the cause of the others is not known. D and trimming were read from the DNA, whereas the V and J calls and clone size are those reported in that table. The table puts some 110,000 clones in this sample, none counted just once. The ten largest clones add up to about 20% of the sample.

To note about this clone: Its target antigen remains unknown. Gene labels and germline sequences for this entry follow the mouse. The CDR3 end lies 4 residues beyond the end of the read and is filled in from the germline J gene.

V has 5 bases trimmed and J has 3 bases trimmed; junction bases matching no gene number 6. In the germline V gene, CDR1 corresponds to NNHDY and CDR2 to SYVADS. Measured from the cysteine to the phenylalanine, the CDR3 is 14 residues long. The DNA covers only part of the CDR3, 30 bases in frame from base 1. Results and caveats for the whole study, not just this receptor: Shared TCR sequences between patients were less evident than in mice, which may be partly attributable to HLA diversity in the patient population. Resident alphabeta T cells in normal human skin are also sequenced, complicating scalp TCR repertoire analysis, unlike mouse skin dominated by gammadelta T cells. Compared with normal scalp, lesional scalp had higher clonality and more expanded CD8+ clones, particularly in alopecia totalis/universalis, a pattern that suggests antigenic drive.

The V gene is TRBV13-3 and the J gene is TRBJ2-5; 7 junctional bases match TRBD1. The receptor was derived from a C3H/HeJ mouse with alopecia areata. The MHC haplotype for this mouse line is H2-k. The sample consisted of lesional skin. CDR3 sequence: CASRSTGEQDTQYF. The CDR3 DNA, read in part, is TGTGCCAGCAGGTCAACAGGGGAACAAGAC.